What follows are 16 T cell receptor beta chains derived from one specimen sequenced in a study of CD8 T cells in Susac syndrome. An input of roughly 0.5 to 1 ug of RNA was subjected to reverse transcription using random hexamers. TCRdb reanalysed the immunoSEQ multiplex PCR reads using MiXCR and keeps one entry per CDR3 protein. Seen here are approximately 220,000 distinct CDR3 sequences, roughly 94% observed once, and the top ten hold approximately 0.082%. Sequencing was done on a sample of CD4+ T cells from PBMCs. The receptor set was obtained from a human donor with multiple sclerosis.

The rearrangement uses TRBV6-1 and TRBJ2-3, with D possibly matching TRBD1 (6 bases). Germline loops: CDR1 MNHNS, CDR2 SASEGT. Trimming left V 10 bases short and J 3 bases short, with 17 bases between. There are 14 residues in the CDR3. The CDR3 nucleotides are TGTGCCACCCTCTTCCCCAGGGGTACAGATACGCAGTATTTT. Its protein product is CATLFPRGTDTQYF.

This chain joins TRBV7-9 and TRBJ2-3, with 12 nucleotides matching TRBD2. J lost 1 base, V lost 5 bases, and 7 bases had no gene match. The CDR3 is 17 residues long. The germline V gene has CDR1 SEHNR and CDR2 FQNEAQ (reference sequence). The chain's CDR3 is CASSRRTSGAGTDTQYF. The DNA of the CDR3 is TGTGCCAGCAGCCGCCGGACTAGCGGGGCTGGCACAGATACGCAGTATTTT.

This chain connects TRBV3-1 to TRBJ1-2; TRBD1 matches 7 bases. V lost 6 bases to trimming and J lost 6 bases; unmatched junction nucleotides: 10. This CDR3 spans 14 amino acids. The germline V gene encodes CDR1 LGHDT and CDR2 YNNKEL (reference sequence). CDR3 sequence reads: CASRHTSGTDGYTF. The CDR3 region has the DNA TGTGCCAGCAGGCACACATCCGGGACAGATGGCTACACCTTC.

The V call is TRBV9, the J call TRBJ2-1, with 14 bases that match TRBD2. This CDR3 is 16 amino acids long. Germline loops: CDR1 SGDLS, CDR2 YYNGEE. After removal of 3 bases from V and 7 bases from J, the junction contained 6 bases not matched to a gene. The CDR3 here is CASSGARLAGGNEQFF. CDR3 DNA sequence: TGTGCCAGCAGCGGAGCAAGACTAGCGGGGGGGAATGAGCAGTTCTTC.

The V and J genes are TRBV29-1 and TRBJ1-5, with D possibly matching TRBD1 (5 bases). Trimming pared 7 bases from V and 4 bases from J, leaving 11 bases between. This CDR3 region has 12 residues. Looked up from germline, CDR1 is SQVTM and CDR2 is ANQGSEA. This CDR3 is CSGGYPNQPQHF. The CDR3 region has the DNA TGCAGCGGGGGGTATCCTAATCAGCCCCAGCATTTT. The variable domain in full, with the rest retrieved from reference TRBV29-1 and TRBJ1-5, is SAVISQKPSRDICQRGTSLTIQCQVDSQVTMMFWYRQQPGQSLTLIATANQGSEATYESGFVIDKFPISRPNLTFSTLTVSNMSPEDSSIYLCSGGYPNQPQHFGDGTRLSIL.

This clonotype has just a few counts. This sequence joins TRBV7-2 and TRBJ2-3; D is undetermined. Germline-derived CDR1 and CDR2 are SGHTA and FQGNSA. The length of the CDR3 is 12 residues. Trimming left V 6 bases short and J 5 bases short, with 9 bases between. As DNA, the CDR3 is TGTGCCAGCAGTCCCAGAGGAGATACGCAGTATTTT. This encodes CASSPRGDTQYF.

The CDR3 coding sequence is TGTGCCAGCAGCGTAGGGGGGGGGCACGATACGCAGTATTTT. This translates into CASSVGGGHDTQYF. J is TRBJ2-3 and V is TRBV9; a weak D match, TRBD2 (7 bases). The germline V gene has CDR1 SGDLS and CDR2 YYNGEE. V was pared by 0 bases and J by 6 bases, with 11 bases between. CDR3 length: 14 amino acids.

The chain is built from TRBV20-1 and TRBJ1-2; D remains unclear. CDR3 size: 12 residues. Germline lookup yields CDR1 DFQATT and CDR2 SNEGSKA (reference sequence). The ends were cut back, 4 bases at V and 2 bases at J, with 8 bases in the middle. CDR3 region: CSANPVNYGYTF. The CDR3 DNA reads as TGCAGTGCTAATCCAGTAAACTATGGCTACACCTTC.

The genes are TRBV20-1 and TRBJ2-3; weak D call: TRBD1 (5 bases). The ends were cut back, 7 bases at V and 1 base at J, with 18 bases in the middle. The germline gives CDR1 DFQATT, CDR2 SNEGSKA (reference sequence). The CDR3 is 15 amino acids. CDR3: CSVQTPQGRTDTQYF. DNA for the CDR3: TGCAGTGTCCAAACTCCCCAGGGCCGCACAGATACGCAGTATTTT.

V gene TRBV7-9 combines with J gene TRBJ1-2, with 7 bases matching TRBD1. CDR1 is SEHNR, CDR2 FQNEAQ, per germline (reference sequence). The CDR3 is made up of 16 amino acids. V lost 0 bases, J lost 0 bases, and 4 bases stayed unmatched. The CDR3 region is CASSLAGTAPNYGYTF. The CDR3 coding sequence is TGTGCCAGCAGCTTAGCTGGGACAGCCCCTAACTATGGCTACACCTTC. Full variable domain (outside the CDR3, taken from reference TRBV7-9 and TRBJ1-2): DTGVSQNPRHKITKRGQNVTFRCDPISEHNRLYWYRQTLGQGPEFLTYFQNEAQLEKSRLLSDRFSAERPKGSFSTLEIQRTEQGDSAMYLCASSLAGTAPNYGYTFGSGTRLTVV.

The CDR3 loop is CSGSQGAEAFF. The CDR3, as DNA: TGCAGCGGTTCACAGGGGGCTGAAGCTTTCTTT. J is TRBJ1-1 and V is TRBV29-1; 8 bases are a match to TRBD1. Looked up from germline, CDR1 is SQVTM and CDR2 is ANQGSEA. The CDR3 runs to 11 residues. The V segment lost 7 bases and the J segment 6 bases; nucleotides outside the gene matches: 4.

This chain links TRBV5-1 with TRBJ2-5; D uncertain. Between the trimmed V and J ends, which lost 4 bases and 4 bases, there was a span of 14 bases. The CDR3 length is 14 residues. The germline V gene has CDR1 SGHRS and CDR2 YFSETQ. The CDR3 loop reads CASSLDLGGETQYF. CDR3 nucleotides: TGCGCCAGCAGCCTGGATTTAGGTGGAGAGACCCAGTACTTC.

The J gene is TRBJ2-1, the V gene TRBV7-9; D unclear. The CDR3 runs to 14 residues. CDR1 and CDR2 from the germline V gene are SEHNR and FQNEAQ (reference sequence). V was cut by 5 bases and J by 4 bases, with 12 bases left in between. CDR3 sequence (DNA): TGTGCCAGCAGCCTAGGGCAACAGTACAATGAGCAGTTCTTC. Protein sequence: CASSLGQQYNEQFF. The whole variable domain, remainder taken from reference TRBV7-9 and TRBJ2-1, is DTGVSQNPRHKITKRGQNVTFRCDPISEHNRLYWYRQTLGQGPEFLTYFQNEAQLEKSRLLSDRFSAERPKGSFSTLEIQRTEQGDSAMYLCASSLGQQYNEQFFGPGTRLTVL.

This rearrangement joins TRBV23-1 to TRBJ2-6; the D gene could be TRBD1 or TRBD2 (5 bases each). TRBV23-1 is annotated as an ORF whose role is uncertain. Trimming removed 4 bases from V and 2 bases from J, with 12 bases in between. This CDR3 contains 16 residues. CDR3 nucleotide sequence: TGCGCCAGCAGTCCCGCCAGGGACGCTGGGGCCAACGTCCTGACTTTC. Protein product: CASSPARDAGANVLTF.

The chain joins TRBV12-3 or TRBV12-4 to TRBJ2-1; the match to TRBD2 covers 7 bases. Trimming removed 2 bases from V and 1 base from J; junction bases left unmatched: 2. CDR3 size: 15 residues. CDR3 protein: CASSLNGGSYNEQFF. In DNA form, the CDR3 reads TGTGCCAGCAGTTTAAACGGGGGGTCCTACAATGAGCAGTTCTTC.

The V call is TRBV30, the J call TRBJ1-6; the D is unclear. This CDR3 region has 11 residues. The V gene's germline CDR1 is GTSNPN and CDR2 SVGIG (reference sequence). V dropped 5 bases and J dropped 9 bases, with 8 bases sitting between them. Here the CDR3 DNA reads TGTGCCTGGGCCCAAGGTTCACCCCTCCACTTT. It specifies CAWAQGSPLHF.